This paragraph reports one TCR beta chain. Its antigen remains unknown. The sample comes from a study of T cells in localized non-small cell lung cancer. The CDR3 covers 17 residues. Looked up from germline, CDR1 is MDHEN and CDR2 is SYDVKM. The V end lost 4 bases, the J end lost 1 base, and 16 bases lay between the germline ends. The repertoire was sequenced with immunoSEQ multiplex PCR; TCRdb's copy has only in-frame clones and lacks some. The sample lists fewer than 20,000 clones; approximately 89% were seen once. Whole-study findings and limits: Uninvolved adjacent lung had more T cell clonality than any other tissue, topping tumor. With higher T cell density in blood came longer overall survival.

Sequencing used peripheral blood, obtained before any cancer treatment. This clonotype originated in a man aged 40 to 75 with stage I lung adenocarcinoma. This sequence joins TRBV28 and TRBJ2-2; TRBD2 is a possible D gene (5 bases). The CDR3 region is CASSSQPGLLNTGELFF. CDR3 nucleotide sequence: TGTGCCAGCAGTTCCCAACCCGGACTTTTGAACACCGGGGAGCTGTTTTTT.